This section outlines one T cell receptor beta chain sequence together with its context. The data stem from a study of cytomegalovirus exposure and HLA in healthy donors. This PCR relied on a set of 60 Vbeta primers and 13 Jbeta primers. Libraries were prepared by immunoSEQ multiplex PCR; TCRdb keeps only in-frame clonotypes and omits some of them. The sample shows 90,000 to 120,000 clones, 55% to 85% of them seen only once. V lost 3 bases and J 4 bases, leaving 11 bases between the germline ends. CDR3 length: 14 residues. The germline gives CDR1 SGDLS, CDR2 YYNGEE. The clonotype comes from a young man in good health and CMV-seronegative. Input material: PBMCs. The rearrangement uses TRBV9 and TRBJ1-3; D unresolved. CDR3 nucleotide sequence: TGTGCCAGCAGCGGTACTAGGTCAGGAAACACCATATATTTT. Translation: CASSGTRSGNTIYF.